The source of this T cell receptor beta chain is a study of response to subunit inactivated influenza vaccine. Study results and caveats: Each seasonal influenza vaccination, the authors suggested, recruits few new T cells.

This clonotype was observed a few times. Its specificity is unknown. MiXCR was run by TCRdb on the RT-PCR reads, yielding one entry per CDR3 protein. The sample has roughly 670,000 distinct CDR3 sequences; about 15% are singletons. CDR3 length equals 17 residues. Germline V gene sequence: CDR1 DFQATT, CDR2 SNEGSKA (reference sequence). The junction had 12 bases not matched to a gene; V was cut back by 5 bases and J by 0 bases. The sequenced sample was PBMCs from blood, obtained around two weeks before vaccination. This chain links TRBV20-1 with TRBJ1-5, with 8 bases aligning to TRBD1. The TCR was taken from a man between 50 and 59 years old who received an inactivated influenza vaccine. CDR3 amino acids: CSAVGQGRRYSNQPQHF. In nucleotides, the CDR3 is TGCAGTGCTGTTGGACAGGGACGGCGGTATAGCAATCAGCCCCAGCATTTT.